This passage covers 7 T cell receptor beta chains from one sample sequenced in a study of shared clonotypes between healthy human individuals. Generated by immunoSEQ multiplex PCR, the TCRdb table keeps only in-frame clones and is missing some. Of around 500,000 clones in the sample, over 70% are singletons; the top ten hold roughly 12%. Material for sequencing was PBMCs. These receptors all come from a woman aged 40 to 50 in good health. Some clones in this sample may be carry-over from other donors' samples.

The J gene is TRBJ2-1, the V gene TRBV5-4, with 7 positions matching TRBD2. Germline CDR1 is SGHNT and CDR2 is YYREEE (reference sequence). The J segment lost 8 bases and the V segment lost 4 bases, leaving 9 bases of the junction unmatched. The CDR3 spans 14 residues. CDR3 sequence reads: CASSRGEGRDEQFF. The CDR3 nucleotides are TGTGCCAGCAGCCGCGGGGAGGGCCGGGATGAGCAGTTCTTC.

The chain couples TRBV27 to TRBJ2-7; D not certain. The ends were cut back, 3 bases at V and 3 bases at J, with 9 bases in the middle. The CDR3 sequence is 13 residues long. Germline V lookup: CDR1 MNHEY, CDR2 SMNVEV (reference sequence). The CDR3 DNA follows: TGTGCCAGCAGTTTGGTCGCAAGCTACGAGCAGTACTTC. Its protein is CASSLVASYEQYF.

As concerns this clone: A far bigger clonotype differs at one base, so this is likely a read error. This chain uses TRBV14 with TRBJ2-5; no definite D call. V shed 1 base and J shed 9 bases, with 15 bases lying between them. From germline, CDR1 is SGHDN and CDR2 FVKESK. The CDR3 covers 14 residues. The CDR3 DNA reads as TGTGCCAGCAGCCAAGGAGCAAGGTGTGAGGCCCAGTACTTC. It yields the protein CASSQGARCEAQYF.

The chain uses TRBV4-1 and TRBJ1-3; D call uncertain. The V end was cut by 0 bases, the J end by 0 bases, with 12 bases between. This CDR3 has 17 amino acids. Germline V gene data show CDR1 as MGHRA and CDR2 as YSYEKL. CDR3 sequence reads: CASSQEVSRISGNTIYF. As DNA, the CDR3 is TGCGCCAGCAGCCAAGAAGTCTCAAGAATCTCTGGAAACACCATATATTTT.

This chain connects TRBV6-1 to TRBJ2-3; 7 bases match TRBD1. The CDR3 totals 16 residues. V shed 4 bases and J 2 bases; nucleotides not matched to a gene: 9. The germline V gene has CDR1 MNHNS and CDR2 SASEGT. The CDR3 DNA reads TGTGCCAGCAGTGTAACCGGGACAGAGAACACAGATACGCAGTATTTT. It is translated as CASSVTGTENTDTQYF.

This clone came up a few times. The same CDR3 is also encoded by other DNA sequences in this sample. This chain links TRBV5-1 with TRBJ2-7, with 14 bases aligning to TRBD2. The CDR3 is made up of 16 amino acids. V shed 4 bases and J 2 bases; nucleotides not matched to a gene: 5. CDR1 is SGHRS and CDR2 is YFSETQ in the germline V gene. This chain's CDR3 is CASSPGLAGVAYEQYF. The CDR3 bases are TGCGCCAGCAGCCCGGGACTAGCGGGGGTTGCCTACGAGCAGTACTTC.

This chain uses TRBV7-9 with TRBJ2-3; 9 bases align to TRBD2. The V gene's germline CDR1 is SEHNR and CDR2 FQNEAQ (reference sequence). J was trimmed by 4 bases and V by 4 bases; bases with no gene match: 3. The CDR3 sequence is 14 residues long. The CDR3 reads CASSWAGGSDTQYF. CDR3 DNA sequence: TGTGCCAGCAGCTGGGCGGGAGGGTCAGATACGCAGTATTTT.